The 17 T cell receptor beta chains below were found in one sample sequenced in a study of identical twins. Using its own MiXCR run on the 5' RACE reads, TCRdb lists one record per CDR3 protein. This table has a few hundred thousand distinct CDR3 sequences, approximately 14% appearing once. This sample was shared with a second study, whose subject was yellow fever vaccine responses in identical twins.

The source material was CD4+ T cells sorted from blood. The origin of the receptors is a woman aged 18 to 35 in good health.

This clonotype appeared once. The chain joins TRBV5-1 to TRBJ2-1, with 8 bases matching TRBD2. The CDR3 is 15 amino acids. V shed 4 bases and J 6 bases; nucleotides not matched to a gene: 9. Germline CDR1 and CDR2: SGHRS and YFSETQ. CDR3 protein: CASSGRSGIFNEQFF. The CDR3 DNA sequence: TGCGCCAGCAGCGGCCGTAGCGGGATCTTCAATGAGCAGTTCTTC.

CDR3 residues: CASVLRDRGLHEQFF. For the CDR3, the DNA is TGCGCCAGCGTCCTACGGGACAGGGGGCTGCATGAGCAGTTCTTC. The chain couples TRBV5-1 to TRBJ2-1, with 12 positions matching TRBD1. CDR3 length equals 15 residues. The V and J ends lost 7 bases and 8 bases, in that order; junction bases with no gene match: 10. The germline CDR1 and CDR2 sequences are SGHRS and YFSETQ.

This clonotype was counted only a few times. CDR3 residues: CASSLGQRVYNEQFF. The DNA of the CDR3 is TGTGCCAGCAGCTTAGGCCAGCGGGTCTACAATGAGCAGTTCTTC. This rearrangement joins TRBV7-2 to TRBJ2-1, with D perhaps matching TRBD2 (6 bases). CDR3 length equals 15 residues. CDR1 is SGHTA and CDR2 is FQGNSA in the germline V gene. The V end was cut by 1 base, the J end by 3 bases, with 10 bases between.

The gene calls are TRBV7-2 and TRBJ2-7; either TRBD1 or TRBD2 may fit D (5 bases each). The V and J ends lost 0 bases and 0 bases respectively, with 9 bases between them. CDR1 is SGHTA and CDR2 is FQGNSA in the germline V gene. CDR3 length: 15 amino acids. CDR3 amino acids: CASSLAEGTSYEQYF. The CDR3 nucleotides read TGTGCCAGCAGCTTAGCGGAAGGGACCTCCTACGAGCAGTACTTC.

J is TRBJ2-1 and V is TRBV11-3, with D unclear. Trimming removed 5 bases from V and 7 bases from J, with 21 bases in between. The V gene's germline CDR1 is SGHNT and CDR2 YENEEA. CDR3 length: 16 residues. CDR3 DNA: TGTGCCAGCAGCCCTACCCCCTTAGCTGCGAGGAATGAGCAGTTCTTC. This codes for CASSPTPLAARNEQFF. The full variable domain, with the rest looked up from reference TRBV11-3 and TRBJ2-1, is EAGVVQSPRYKIIEKKQPVAFWCNPISGHNTLYWYLQNLGQGPELLIRYENEEAVDDSQLPKDRFSAERLKGVDSTLKIQPAELGDSAVYLCASSPTPLAARNEQFFGPGTRLTVL.

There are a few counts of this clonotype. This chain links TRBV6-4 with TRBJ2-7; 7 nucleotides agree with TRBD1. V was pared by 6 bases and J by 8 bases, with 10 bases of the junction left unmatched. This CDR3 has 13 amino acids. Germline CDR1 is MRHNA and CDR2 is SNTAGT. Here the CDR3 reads CASSLGPGQQQYF. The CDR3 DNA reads TGTGCCAGCAGCCTGGGACCGGGACAGCAGCAGTACTTC.

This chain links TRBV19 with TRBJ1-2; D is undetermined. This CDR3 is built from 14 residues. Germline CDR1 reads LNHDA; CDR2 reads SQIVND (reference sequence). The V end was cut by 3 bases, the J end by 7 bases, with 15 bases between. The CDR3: CASSIVGVGGGYTF. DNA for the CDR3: TGTGCCAGTAGTATCGTCGGGGTCGGCGGTGGCTACACCTTC.

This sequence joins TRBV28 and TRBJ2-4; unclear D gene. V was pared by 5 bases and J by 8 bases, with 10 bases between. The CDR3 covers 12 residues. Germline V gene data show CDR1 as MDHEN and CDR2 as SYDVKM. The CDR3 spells CASSLIGDIQYF. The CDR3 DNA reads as TGTGCCAGCAGTCTAATTGGGGACATTCAGTACTTC. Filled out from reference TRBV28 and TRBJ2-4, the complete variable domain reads DVKVTQSSRYLVKRTGEKVFLECVQDMDHENMFWYRQDPGLGLRLIYFSYDVKMKEKGDIPEGYSVSREKKERFSLILESASTNQTSMYLCASSLIGDIQYFGAGTRLSVL.

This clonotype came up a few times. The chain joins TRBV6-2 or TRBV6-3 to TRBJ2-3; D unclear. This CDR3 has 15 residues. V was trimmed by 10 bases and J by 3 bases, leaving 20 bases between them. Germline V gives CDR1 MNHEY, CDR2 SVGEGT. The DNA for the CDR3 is TGTGCCATCTATCCCCCCGGCGACTGGACAGATACGCAGTATTTT. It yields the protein CAIYPPGDWTDTQYF.

The CDR3 loop reads CASSIAGDSSYEQYF. The DNA of the CDR3 is TGTGCCAGTAGTATCGCGGGTGACAGTTCCTACGAGCAGTACTTC. The rearrangement joins TRBV19 to TRBJ2-7; D could derive from TRBD1 or TRBD2 (5 bases each). Germline CDR1 LNHDA, CDR2 SQIVND (reference sequence). V lost 3 bases and J lost 1, with 13 bases in between. CDR3 size: 15 residues.

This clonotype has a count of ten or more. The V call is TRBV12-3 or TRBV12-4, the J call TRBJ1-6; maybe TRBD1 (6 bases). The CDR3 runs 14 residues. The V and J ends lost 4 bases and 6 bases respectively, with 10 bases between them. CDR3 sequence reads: CASSSGQTNSPLHF. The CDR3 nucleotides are TGTGCCAGCAGTTCCGGACAGACTAATTCACCCCTCCACTTT.

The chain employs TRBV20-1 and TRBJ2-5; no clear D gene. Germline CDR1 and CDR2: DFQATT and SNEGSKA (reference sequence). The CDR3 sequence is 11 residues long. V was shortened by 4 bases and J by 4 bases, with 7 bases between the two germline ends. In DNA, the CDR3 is TGCAGTGCTATAGGGTCAGAGACCCAGTACTTC. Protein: CSAIGSETQYF.

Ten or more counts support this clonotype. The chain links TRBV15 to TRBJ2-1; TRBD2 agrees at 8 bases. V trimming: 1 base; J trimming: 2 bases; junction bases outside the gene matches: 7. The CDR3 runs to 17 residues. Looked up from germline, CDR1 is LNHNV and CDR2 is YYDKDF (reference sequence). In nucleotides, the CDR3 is TGTGCCACCAGCAGAGGTGGTAGCGGGGCAGCCTACAATGAGCAGTTCTTC. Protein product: CATSRGGSGAAYNEQFF.

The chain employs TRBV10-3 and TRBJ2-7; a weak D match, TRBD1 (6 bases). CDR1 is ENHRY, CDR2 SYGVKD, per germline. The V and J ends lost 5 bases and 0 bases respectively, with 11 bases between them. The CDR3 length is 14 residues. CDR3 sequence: CAISPGTNSYEQYF. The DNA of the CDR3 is TGTGCCATCAGTCCCGGGACAAACTCCTACGAGCAGTACTTC.

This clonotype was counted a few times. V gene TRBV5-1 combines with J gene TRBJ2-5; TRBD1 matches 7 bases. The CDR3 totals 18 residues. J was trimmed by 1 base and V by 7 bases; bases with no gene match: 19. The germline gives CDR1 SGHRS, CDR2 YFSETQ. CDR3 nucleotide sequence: TGCGCCAGCCGCCTAACAAGAGGGGGCAAAGCTTCCCAAGAGACCCAGTACTTC. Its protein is CASRLTRGGKASQETQYF. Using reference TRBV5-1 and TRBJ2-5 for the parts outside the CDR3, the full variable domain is KAGVTQTPRYLIKTRGQQVTLSCSPISGHRSVSWYQQTPGQGLQFLFEYFSETQRNKGNFPGRFSGRQFSNSRSEMNVSTLELGDSALYLCASRLTRGGKASQETQYFGPGTRLLVL.

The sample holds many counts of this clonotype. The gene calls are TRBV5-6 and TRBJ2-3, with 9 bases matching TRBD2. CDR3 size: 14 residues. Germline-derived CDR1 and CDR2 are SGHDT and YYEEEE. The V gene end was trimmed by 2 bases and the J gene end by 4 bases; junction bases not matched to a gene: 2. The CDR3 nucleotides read TGTGCCAGCAGCTTTAGCGGGAGCCCAGATACGCAGTATTTT. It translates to CASSFSGSPDTQYF. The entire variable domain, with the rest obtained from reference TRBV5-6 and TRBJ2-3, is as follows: DAGVTQSPTHLIKTRGQQVTLRCSPKSGHDTVSWYQQALGQGPQFIFQYYEEEERQRGNFPDRFSGHQFPNYSSELNVNALLLGDSALYLCASSFSGSPDTQYFGPGTRLTVL.

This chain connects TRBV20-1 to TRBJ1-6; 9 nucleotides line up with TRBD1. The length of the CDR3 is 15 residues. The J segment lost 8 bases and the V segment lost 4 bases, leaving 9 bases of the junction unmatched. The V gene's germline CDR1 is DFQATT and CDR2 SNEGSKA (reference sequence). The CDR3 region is CSAKDSGTGYSPLHF. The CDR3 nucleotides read TGCAGTGCTAAGGACTCCGGGACAGGGTATTCACCCCTCCACTTT.